Below, 23 T cell receptor beta chains from the same sample are listed, as sequenced in a study of T cells in Graves' hyperthyroidism and ophthalmopathy. What was amplified from RNA transcripts were TCR beta CDR3 regions. HTBI primers were used for first-round RT-PCR of the TCR CDR3. TCRdb reanalysed the multiplex PCR reads using MiXCR and keeps one entry per CDR3 protein. The sample yields under 450,000 distinct CDR3 sequences, less than 20% seen once. The sequenced sample consisted of blood. The origin of the receptors is a woman between 18 and 29 years old with Graves' hyperthyroidism.

This chain links TRBV20-1 with TRBJ2-7; D gene ambiguous. The CDR3 spans 13 residues. Looked up from germline, CDR1 is DFQATT and CDR2 is SNEGSKA (reference sequence). V lost 3 bases to trimming and J lost 3 bases, with 12 bases between them. The CDR3 region is CSASSPSDYEQYF. The CDR3 bases are TGCAGTGCTAGTTCTCCCAGCGACTACGAGCAGTACTTC.

This clonotype was counted ten times or more. This rearrangement joins TRBV11-2 to TRBJ1-4; the D is unclear. Germline V lookup: CDR1 SGHAT, CDR2 FQNNGV. The CDR3 totals 17 residues. V gave up 3 bases and J gave up 8 bases, with 22 bases separating them. CDR3 sequence reads: CASSFAPNPGLGEKLFF. CDR3 in DNA: TGTGCCAGCAGCTTCGCCCCAAACCCCGGGCTTGGGGAAAAACTGTTTTTT.

This rearrangement joins TRBV5-4 to TRBJ2-1; the D is unclear. Deletions cut 4 bases from V and 6 bases from J, with 8 bases between. Germline V gene lookup returns CDR1 SGHNT and CDR2 YYREEE (reference sequence). The CDR3 totals 12 residues. The CDR3 nucleotides are TGTGCCAGCAGCACTATCCCCAATGAGCAGTTCTTC. This translates into CASSTIPNEQFF.

There are many counts of this clonotype. This rearrangement joins TRBV5-1 to TRBJ2-3; 11 nucleotides align to TRBD1. Per germline, CDR1 SGHRS and CDR2 YFSETQ. CDR3 length equals 15 residues. V was clipped by 4 bases and J by 6 bases; unmatched bases: 7. CDR3 loop: CASSPRTGGFDTQYF. The CDR3 DNA sequence: TGCGCCAGCAGCCCCCGGACAGGGGGCTTTGATACGCAGTATTTT.

This clonotype has a count of ten or more. The chain employs TRBV29-1 and TRBJ2-3; D is uncertain. The germline CDR1 and CDR2 sequences are SQVTM and ANQGSEA. This CDR3 has 13 residues. V was trimmed by 3 bases and J by 2 bases, leaving 9 bases between them. The CDR3, as DNA: TGCAGCGTTGATGGGTCCATCACAGATACGCAGTATTTT. Encoded protein: CSVDGSITDTQYF.

This clonotype came up many times. V is TRBV12-5 and J is TRBJ2-1; 11 nucleotides match TRBD2. This CDR3 has 16 residues. Germline V lookup: CDR1 LGHNT, CDR2 FRNRAP. V shed 2 bases, J shed 9 bases, and the junction held 9 bases outside the gene matches. The DNA of the CDR3 is TGTGCTAGTGGTTTGAAGCTAGCGGGAGGTCGGGGTGAGCAGTTCTTC. This codes for CASGLKLAGGRGEQFF.

The rearrangement links TRBV25-1 to TRBJ2-1; no clear D. The CDR3 consists of 13 residues. CDR1 MGHDK and CDR2 SYGVNS come from the germline V gene. V was trimmed by 2 bases and J by 10 bases, leaving 12 bases between them. CDR3 DNA: TGTGCCAGCAGTGAACGCCTAGGGCACGAGCAGTTCTTC. This gives the protein CASSERLGHEQFF.

This clonotype was seen many times. The chain joins TRBV12-3 or TRBV12-4 to TRBJ1-1, with unresolved D. V was clipped by 5 bases and J by 1 base, with 17 bases between them. This CDR3 has 16 residues. Here the CDR3 DNA reads TGTGCCAGCAGTCGGGGTGGATCGATTGGGAACACTGAAGCTTTCTTT. It specifies CASSRGGSIGNTEAFF.

This clonotype was seen many times. The rearrangement joins TRBV11-3 to TRBJ2-5; D is ambiguous. The CDR3 totals 15 residues. Per germline, CDR1 SGHNT and CDR2 YENEEA. Trimming removed 0 bases from V and 5 bases from J, with 13 bases in between. The CDR3 is CASSLDLDVQETQYF. The DNA for the CDR3 is TGTGCCAGCAGCTTAGATCTAGACGTTCAGGAGACCCAGTACTTC.

This clonotype was observed a handful of times. Possible read error: a much larger clone is one base away. The chain employs TRBV30 and TRBJ2-7; D is ambiguous. Trimming cost V 8 bases and J 7 bases, with 21 bases left between them. The CDR3 sequence is 13 residues long. Looked up from germline, CDR1 is GTSNPN and CDR2 is SVGIG (reference sequence). The CDR3 loop reads CARHAEDVGEQYF. CDR3 nucleotides: TGTGCCCGGCACGCAGAAGACGTCGGGGAGCAGTACTTC. The full variable domain, with the rest looked up from reference TRBV30 and TRBJ2-7, is SQTIHQWPATLVQPVGSPLSLECTVEGTSNPNLYWYRQAAGRGLQLLFYSVGIGQISSEVPQNLSASRPQDRQFILSSKKLLLSDSGFYLCARHAEDVGEQYFGPGTRLTVT.

This clonotype was found many times. The genes are TRBV6-1 and TRBJ1-5, with D possibly TRBD1 on 6 matching bases. In germline, CDR1 is MNHNS, CDR2 SASEGT. V was trimmed by 9 bases and J by 0 bases, leaving 9 bases between them. The CDR3 is 13 residues long. Here the CDR3 DNA reads TGTGCCAGTCGACAGGATAGCAATCAGCCCCAGCATTTT. Residues: CASRQDSNQPQHF.

This clonotype occurred many times. This CDR3 reads CASSFPGNQPQHF. The DNA of the CDR3 is TGTGCCAGCAGTTTTCCGGGCAATCAGCCCCAGCATTTT. The V gene is TRBV12-3 or TRBV12-4, the J gene TRBJ1-5; D remains ambiguous. Deletions cut 3 bases from V and 2 bases from J, with 5 bases between. The CDR3 loop spans 13 amino acids.

This clonotype was counted ten times or more. The CDR3 spells CASGEGRYTQYF. The CDR3 DNA is TGTGCTAGTGGTGAGGGGCGATATACGCAGTATTTT. The chain carries TRBV12-5 and TRBJ2-3; possibly TRBD1 or TRBD2 for D (5 bases each). V lost 5 bases and J lost 7, with 10 bases in between. The length of the CDR3 is 12 residues. Germline CDR1 reads LGHNT; CDR2 reads FRNRAP.

The chain joins TRBV2 to TRBJ2-1; 12 bases align to TRBD2. The V gene's germline CDR1 is SNHLY and CDR2 FYNNEI. V was clipped by 3 bases and J by 2 bases; unmatched bases: 11. This CDR3 is built from 19 residues. The CDR3 loop is CASSEPLKLAGGPYNEQFF. The CDR3 region has the DNA TGTGCCAGCAGTGAGCCCCTCAAACTAGCGGGAGGTCCCTACAATGAGCAGTTCTTC.

This clonotype was seen only a few times. This chain uses TRBV6-1 with TRBJ2-7; a weak D match, TRBD1 (5 bases). Trimming pared 2 bases from V and 0 bases from J, leaving 11 bases between. Germline V gene data show CDR1 as MNHNS and CDR2 as SASEGT. The length of the CDR3 is 15 residues. This chain's CDR3 is CASSEPAGFSYEQYF. CDR3 coding DNA: TGTGCCAGCAGTGAACCGGCAGGGTTCTCCTACGAGCAGTACTTC.

A few counts support this clonotype. The chain is built from TRBV7-9 and TRBJ2-7; the D is unclear. The CDR3 spans 12 residues. The ends were cut back, 5 bases at V and 7 bases at J, with 12 bases in the middle. The germline V gene encodes CDR1 SEHNR and CDR2 FQNEAQ (reference sequence). The CDR3 coding sequence is TGTGCCAGCAGCCGGGCTTATGGGGAGCAGTACTTC. It encodes CASSRAYGEQYF.

This clonotype was counted only a few times. A read error may be the cause here, since a much bigger clone is one base away. The J gene is TRBJ2-3, the V gene TRBV7-9, with 9 positions matching TRBD1. The CDR3 has 15 residues. CDR1 and CDR2 (germline): SEHNR, FQNEAQ (reference sequence). The CDR3 DNA reads TGTGCCCGCAGCGCGCCGGGACAGGGTTCAGATACGCAGTATTTT. Translating it yields CARSAPGQGSDTQYF. Full variable domain (rest looked up from reference TRBV7-9 and TRBJ2-3): DTGVSQNPRHKITKRGQNVTFRCDPISEHNRLYWYRQTLGQGPEFLTYFQNEAQLEKSRLLSDRFSAERPKGSFSTLEIQRTEQGDSAMYLCARSAPGQGSDTQYFGPGTRLTVL.

This clonotype was observed many times. The V gene is TRBV5-1, the J gene TRBJ2-1; TRBD2 matches at 7 bases. Germline CDR1 and CDR2: SGHRS and YFSETQ. The CDR3 consists of 14 residues. Losses at the gene ends were 7 bases for V and 1 base for J; bases not matched to a gene: 5. The CDR3 region is CASQREFSYNEQFF. For the CDR3, the DNA is TGCGCCAGCCAGCGGGAATTTTCCTACAATGAGCAGTTCTTC.

The rearrangement joins TRBV25-1 to TRBJ2-3, with D perhaps matching TRBD1 (6 bases). The CDR3 totals 14 residues. CDR1 MGHDK and CDR2 SYGVNS come from the germline V gene. V gave up 3 bases and J gave up 3 bases, with 10 bases separating them. This chain's CDR3 is CASSEFRGTDTQYF. The CDR3 nucleotides are TGTGCCAGCAGTGAGTTCAGGGGTACAGATACGCAGTATTTT.

At least ten counts were recorded for this clonotype. The chain recombines TRBV9 with TRBJ2-7, with D perhaps matching TRBD2 (6 bases). Germline CDR1 reads SGDLS; CDR2 reads YYNGEE. The CDR3 extends over 15 amino acids. Trimming took 2 bases from V and 2 from J, leaving 14 bases between them. The CDR3 sequence is CASSVTGTFTYEQYF. The CDR3 DNA is TGTGCCAGCAGCGTTACCGGGACTTTCACCTACGAGCAGTACTTC.

The table lists this clonotype with many counts. This chain uses TRBV30 with TRBJ2-3; D call uncertain. CDR1 and CDR2 (germline): GTSNPN, SVGIG (reference sequence). Trimming removed 5 bases at V and 2 bases at J, with 8 bases between. This CDR3 region has 12 residues. The CDR3, as DNA: TGTGCCTGGGGCTTAGTCACAGATACGCAGTATTTT. Its protein product is CAWGLVTDTQYF.

The gene calls are TRBV7-9 and TRBJ2-2, with D perhaps matching TRBD1 (7 bases). Germline V CDR1 and CDR2: SEHNR, FQNEAQ (reference sequence). The CDR3 runs 13 residues. V lost 8 bases, J lost 5 bases, and 12 bases lay in between. This chain's CDR3 is CASEGAGTGELFF. Written as DNA, the CDR3 is TGTGCCAGCGAGGGGGCGGGGACCGGGGAGCTGTTTTTT.

This rearrangement joins TRBV9 to TRBJ2-4; 7 positions match TRBD2. Looked up from germline, CDR1 is SGDLS and CDR2 is YYNGEE. The CDR3 contains 15 residues. Trimming removed 0 bases from V and 2 bases from J; junction bases left unmatched: 2. CDR3 in amino acids: CASSVGGGTKNIQYF. CDR3 DNA sequence: TGTGCCAGCAGCGTAGGGGGGGGGACCAAAAACATTCAGTACTTC.